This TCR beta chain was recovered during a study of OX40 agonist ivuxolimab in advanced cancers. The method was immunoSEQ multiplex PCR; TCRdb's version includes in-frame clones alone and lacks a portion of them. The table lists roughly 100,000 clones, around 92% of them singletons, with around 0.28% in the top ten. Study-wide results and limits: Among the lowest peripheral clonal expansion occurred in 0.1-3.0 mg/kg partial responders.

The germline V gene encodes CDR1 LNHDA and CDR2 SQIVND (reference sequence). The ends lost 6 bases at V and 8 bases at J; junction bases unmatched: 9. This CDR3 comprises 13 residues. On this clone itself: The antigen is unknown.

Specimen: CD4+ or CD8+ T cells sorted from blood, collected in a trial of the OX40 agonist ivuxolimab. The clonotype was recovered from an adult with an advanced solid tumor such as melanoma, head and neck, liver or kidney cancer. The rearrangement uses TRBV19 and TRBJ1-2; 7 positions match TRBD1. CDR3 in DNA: TGTGCCAGTAGCGACAGGGCAGGTTACGGCTACACCTTC. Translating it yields CASSDRAGYGYTF.